A selection of T cell receptor beta chains follows, all from one sample in a study of control samples from healthy donors and cancer patients. Data came from immunoSEQ multiplex PCR; TCRdb stores just in-frame clones and leaves some out. The sample yields about 100,000 clones, around 80% seen once. Sequenced: blood. These receptors came from a man between 18 and 29 years old in good health. Both conserved end residues are part of each CDR3. Each record gives: clone size, D gene, V gene, J gene, CDR3 DNA, CDR3 protein. A D gene is named only where the DNA matches it firmly. Not every row has a clone size; where given, it reads once, few, many or a size class.

>NA|NA|TRBV6-2/TRBV6-3|TRBJ2-1
TGTGCCAGCAGCCCCAGCTTTGAGCAGTTCTTC
CASSPSFEQFF
>once|TRBD2|TRBV5-6|TRBJ2-2
TGTGCCAGCAGCTTGGTGGGCGGGGGAACCGGGGAGCTGTTTTTT
CASSLVGGGTGELFF
>few|NA|TRBV7-6|TRBJ1-3
TGTGCCAGCAGCTTAACCCCGGCAGGGACCTCTGGAAACACCATATATTTT
CASSLTPAGTSGNTIYF
>NA|TRBD1|TRBV2|TRBJ1-1
TGTGCCAGCATGAGGGACAGGTCCTCCACTGAAGCTTTCTTT
CASMRDRSSTEAFF
>NA|TRBD2|TRBV14|TRBJ2-7
TGTGCCAGCAGCCACCGGACTAGCGGCCACGAGCAGTACTTC
CASSHRTSGHEQYF
>NA|TRBD2|TRBV5-1|TRBJ2-3
TGCGCCAGCAGCTATAGCGGGGGGATTTCAAAAAGCACAGATACGCAGTATTTT
CASSYSGGISKSTDTQYF
>NA|NA|TRBV9|TRBJ1-1
TGTGCCAGCAGCGTAGTTGCAGGGGCGCGGACTGAAGCTTTCTTT
CASSVVAGARTEAFF
>NA|TRBD1|TRBV6-1|TRBJ2-5
TGTGCCAGCAGTGATAACACAGGGGGCGCGGAGACCCAGTACTTC
CASSDNTGGAETQYF
>NA|NA|TRBV6-5|TRBJ1-1
TGTGCCAGCAGGGGACTCCAGAACACTGAAGCTTTCTTT
CASRGLQNTEAFF
>NA|TRBD1|TRBV24-1|TRBJ1-2
TGTGCCACCAGTGATCCTCGACAGGGGTATGGCTACACCTTC
CATSDPRQGYGYTF
>NA|NA|TRBV1|TRBJ2-6
TGCACCAGCAGTCGGGCCAACGTCCTGACTTTC
CTSSRANVLTF
>NA|TRBD1|TRBV4-3|TRBJ1-5
TGCGCCAGCAGCGAAGACAGGGTCAGCAATCAGCCCCAGCATTTT
CASSEDRVSNQPQHF
>NA|NA|TRBV6-6|TRBJ2-5
TGTGCCAGCAGTGCGTGGGAGACCCAGTACTTC
CASSAWETQYF
>NA|TRBD1|TRBV27|TRBJ1-6
TGTGCCAGCAGCCGAGGACAGGGGGCGGGATGGGATTCACCCCTCCACTTT
CASSRGQGAGWDSPLHF
>NA|NA|TRBV6-5|TRBJ1-1
TGTGCCAGCAGGGAGGGGGGCAATCGCCCTGAAGCTTTCTTT
CASREGGNRPEAFF
>NA|NA|TRBV5-4|TRBJ2-3
TGTGCCAGCAGCCGTGACCCCAGCGTGGCGGATACGCAGTATTTT
CASSRDPSVADTQYF
>NA|TRBD1|TRBV9|TRBJ2-7
TGTGCCAGCAGCGCCCAGGGGGTTGGCGAGCAGTACTTC
CASSAQGVGEQYF
>NA|TRBD1|TRBV7-9|TRBJ1-4
TGTGCCAGCAACAGGGGGCAAGCTAATGAAAAACTGTTTTTT
CASNRGQANEKLFF
>NA|TRBD1|TRBV3-1/TRBV3-2|TRBJ1-2
TGTGCCAGCAGCCCCCCAAACCTGGGACAGAACTATGGCTACACCTTC
CASSPPNLGQNYGYTF
>NA|NA|TRBV25-1|TRBJ2-1
TGTGCCAGCAGCGCAACCGACAAGGAGCAGTTCTTC
CASSATDKEQFF
>NA|TRBD2|TRBV19|TRBJ2-1
TGTGCCAGTAGTATAGTAACTAGCGGGGGGGCAAAGTTCTTC
CASSIVTSGGAKFF
>NA|TRBD2|TRBV25-1|TRBJ2-7
TGTGCCAGCAGTGAACGACTAGCGGGGAACTCCTACGAGCAGTACTTC
CASSERLAGNSYEQYF
>NA|NA|TRBV5-6|TRBJ2-4
TGTGCCAGCAGCCAAGTAGGGGGAAACATTCAGTACTTC
CASSQVGGNIQYF
>NA|TRBD1|TRBV9|TRBJ1-6
TGTGCCAGCAGCAGCACAGGGGCCAGCTCCTATAATTCACCCCTCCACTTT
CASSSTGASSYNSPLHF
>NA|NA|TRBV5-6|TRBJ1-2
TGTGCCAGCAGGCGACGGGGATATGGCTACACCTTC
CASRRRGYGYTF
>NA|NA|TRBV9|TRBJ1-5
TGTGCCAGCAGCTCTCCAACGAGCAATCAGCCCCAGCATTTT
CASSSPTSNQPQHF
>NA|TRBD1|TRBV6-5|TRBJ2-1
TGTGCCAGCAGTTACTCCCGGACAGGGGCCTACAATGAGCAGTTCTTC
CASSYSRTGAYNEQFF
>many|NA|TRBV11-1|TRBJ1-2
TGTGCCAGCAGCTTTCAGGAAGGGAACTATGGCTACACCTTC
CASSFQEGNYGYTF
>NA|NA|TRBV9|TRBJ1-2
TGTGCCAGCAGCGTAGACCCTTCGGGATATGGCTACACCTTC
CASSVDPSGYGYTF
>few|NA|TRBV7-9|TRBJ2-1
TGTGCCAGCAGCTTAGGGGGTAGCTACAATGAGCAGTTCTTC
CASSLGGSYNEQFF
>few|NA|TRBV7-6|TRBJ1-1
TGTGCCAGCACTCGGGGGGGGAGACCATCCCCTGAAGCTTTCTTT
CASTRGGRPSPEAFF
>once|TRBD2|TRBV6-1|TRBJ2-3
TGTGCCAGCAGTGACGCCCCTAGCGGCACACTCACAGATACGCAGTATTTT
CASSDAPSGTLTDTQYF
>NA|NA|TRBV4-1|TRBJ1-1
TGCGCCAGCAGCCAAGCGTCTCCCCTGCAGAAGTTGGGTGAAGCTTTCTTT
CASSQASPLQKLGEAFF
>NA|TRBD1|TRBV4-1|TRBJ2-5
TGCGCCAGCAGGGAGGACAGGGGGGGCTTCCAAGAGACCCAGTACTTC
CASREDRGGFQETQYF
>NA|NA|TRBV12-3/TRBV12-4|TRBJ1-3
TGTGCCAGCAGTTTAATAGGTGGAAACACCATATATTTT
CASSLIGGNTIYF
>NA|NA|TRBV4-1|TRBJ1-1
TGCGCCAGCAGCCAAGATCTTAAGGGGCGAAGAACTGAAGCTTTCTTT
CASSQDLKGRRTEAFF
>NA|TRBD1|TRBV19|TRBJ2-2
TGTGCCAGCATCGGACAGGGCCCCGGGGAGCTGTTTTTT
CASIGQGPGELFF
>NA|TRBD1|TRBV7-9|TRBJ2-7
TGTGCCAGCAGCGGCGGGTGGGGGACAGGTTTCTACGAGCAGTACTTC
CASSGGWGTGFYEQYF